These T cell receptor beta chains were read from a single sample in a study of blood T cell repertoires in COVID-19. Sequencing used immunoSEQ multiplex PCR; TCRdb keeps in-frame clones, though not all of them. The repertoire has 250,000 to 300,000 clones, less than 85% of them found once; the top ten carry roughly 3.1%. The sequenced material came from peripheral blood. The receptors stem from a woman aged 18-29 years with acute or convalescent COVID-19. The CDR3 runs from the conserved cysteine through the conserved F or W. Each record gives: clone size, D gene, V gene, J gene, CDR3 DNA, CDR3 protein. A D gene is named only where the DNA matches it firmly. Some rows have no size entry. The others give once, few or many, or a class for an expanded clone.

once	TRBD2	TRBV28	TRBJ2-5	TGTGCCAGCAGTTTCTGGGCGGGAGGGCAGGAGACCCAGTACTTC	CASSFWAGGQETQYF
-	-	TRBV11-2	TRBJ2-7	TGTGCCAGCAGCCGGGTCAGCCAGCAGGGCAACTACGAGCAGTACTTC	CASSRVSQQGNYEQYF
-	TRBD1	TRBV11-3	TRBJ2-7	TGTGCCAGCAGCTTAGGACAGGGGGCGCGTGAGCAGTACTTC	CASSLGQGAREQYF
-	-	TRBV11-2	TRBJ1-4	TGTGCCAGCAGCTTAGAGGCGGCAACTAATGAAAAACTGTTTTTT	CASSLEAATNEKLFF
once	TRBD1	TRBV30	TRBJ2-3	TGTGCCTGGGGGCAGACAGGGGTTGCGCAGTATTTT	CAWGQTGVAQYF
-	TRBD2	TRBV6-2/TRBV6-3	TRBJ2-7	TGTGCCAGCAGTCCCACTAGCGGGCCTGCCTACGAGCAGTACTTC	CASSPTSGPAYEQYF
-	-	TRBV19	TRBJ1-6	TGTGCCAGTAGTATATCGTCGCTGGCAGATTCACCCCTCCACTTT	CASSISSLADSPLHF
-	TRBD2	TRBV7-2	TRBJ2-1	TGTGCCAGCAGTTCCGACCGGACTAGTTGGGAGCAGTTCTTC	CASSSDRTSWEQFF
-	TRBD2	TRBV2	TRBJ2-7	TGTGCCAGCAGTCCCCGGACTAGCGGTACCTACGAGCAGTACTTC	CASSPRTSGTYEQYF
-	TRBD2	TRBV9	TRBJ2-7	TGTGCCAGCAGCTCAGGGACTAGCGGCCATACGGAGCAGTACTTC	CASSSGTSGHTEQYF
few	TRBD1	TRBV6-5	TRBJ1-5	TGTGCCAGCAGATCAGGACAGGGAGGCAATCAGCCCCAGCATTTT	CASRSGQGGNQPQHF
-	TRBD2	TRBV5-1	TRBJ2-7	TGCGCCAGCACCCGCTCGGGCGGGGGGACCTACGAGCAGTACTTC	CASTRSGGGTYEQYF
-	TRBD1	TRBV12-3/TRBV12-4	TRBJ2-7	TGTGCCAGCAGGGGGACAGGGTCTTACGAGCAGTACTTC	CASRGTGSYEQYF
-	-	TRBV27	TRBJ1-4	TGTGCCAGCAGTTTATCGGGCAGCAGGGCCGATGAAAAACTGTTTTTT	CASSLSGSRADEKLFF
-	TRBD1	TRBV2	TRBJ1-5	TGTGCCAGCAGAGAGACAGGGGTCAATCAGCCCCAGCATTTT	CASRETGVNQPQHF